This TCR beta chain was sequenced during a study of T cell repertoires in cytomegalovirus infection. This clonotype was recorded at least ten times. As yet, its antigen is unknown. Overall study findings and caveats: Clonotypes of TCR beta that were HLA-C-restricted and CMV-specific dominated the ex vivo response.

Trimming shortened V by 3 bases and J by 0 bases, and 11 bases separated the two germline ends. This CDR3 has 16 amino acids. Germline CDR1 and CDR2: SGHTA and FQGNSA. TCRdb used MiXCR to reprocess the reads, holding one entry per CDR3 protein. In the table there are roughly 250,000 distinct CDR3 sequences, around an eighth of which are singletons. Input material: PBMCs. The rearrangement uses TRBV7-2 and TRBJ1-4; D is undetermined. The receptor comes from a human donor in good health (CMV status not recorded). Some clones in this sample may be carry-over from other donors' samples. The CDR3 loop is CASSFPEGSTNEKLFF. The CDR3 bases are TGTGCCAGCAGCTTCCCGGAGGGTTCAACTAATGAAAAACTGTTTTTT.